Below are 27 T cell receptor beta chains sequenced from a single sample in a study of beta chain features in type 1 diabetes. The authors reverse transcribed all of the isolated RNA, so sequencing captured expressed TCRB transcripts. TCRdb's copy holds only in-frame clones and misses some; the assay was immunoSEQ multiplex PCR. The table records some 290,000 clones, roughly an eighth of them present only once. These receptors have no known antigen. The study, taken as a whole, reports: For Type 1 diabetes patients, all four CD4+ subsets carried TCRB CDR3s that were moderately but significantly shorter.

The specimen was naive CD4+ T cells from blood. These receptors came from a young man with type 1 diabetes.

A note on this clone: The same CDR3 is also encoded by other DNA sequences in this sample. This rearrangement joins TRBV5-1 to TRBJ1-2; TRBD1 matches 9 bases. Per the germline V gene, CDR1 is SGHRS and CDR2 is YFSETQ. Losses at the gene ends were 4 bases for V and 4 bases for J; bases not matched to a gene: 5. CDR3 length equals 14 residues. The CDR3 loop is CASSTGTGLYGYTF. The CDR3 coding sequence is TGCGCCAGCAGCACGGGGACAGGGCTCTATGGCTACACCTTC.

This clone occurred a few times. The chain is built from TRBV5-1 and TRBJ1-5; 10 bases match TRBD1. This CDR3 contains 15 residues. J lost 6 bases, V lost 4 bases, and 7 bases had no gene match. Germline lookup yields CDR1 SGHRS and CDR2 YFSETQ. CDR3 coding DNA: TGCGCCAGCAGCATTGGGACAGGGGCTGCTCAGCCCCAGCATTTT. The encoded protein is CASSIGTGAAQPQHF.

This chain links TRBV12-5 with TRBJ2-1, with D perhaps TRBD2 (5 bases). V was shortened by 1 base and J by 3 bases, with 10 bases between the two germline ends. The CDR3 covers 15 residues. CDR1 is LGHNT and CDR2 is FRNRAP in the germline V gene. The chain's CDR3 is CASGLASGGYNEQFF. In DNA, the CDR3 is TGTGCTAGTGGTTTGGCGAGCGGAGGCTACAATGAGCAGTTCTTC.

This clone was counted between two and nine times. CDR3 protein: CASSSGGRDWETQYF. The DNA of the CDR3 is TGTGCCAGCAGCTCGGGGGGCCGGGACTGGGAGACCCAGTACTTC. The V and J genes are TRBV11-2 and TRBJ2-5; D is perhaps TRBD2 (7 bases). This CDR3 comprises 15 residues. CDR1 and CDR2 from the germline V gene are SGHAT and FQNNGV. V gave up 4 bases and J gave up 5 bases, with 17 bases separating them.

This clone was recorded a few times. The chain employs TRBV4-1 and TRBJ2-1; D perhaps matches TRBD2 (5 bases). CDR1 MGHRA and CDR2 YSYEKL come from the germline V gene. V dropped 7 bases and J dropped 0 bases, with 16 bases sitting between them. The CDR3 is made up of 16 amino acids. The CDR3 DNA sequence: TGCGCCAGCACGGTAGAAGCGGTACACTCCTACAATGAGCAGTTCTTC. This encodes CASTVEAVHSYNEQFF.

CDR3 bases: TGTGCCAGCAGCGCAATAGGTCAGGGGGACGGCGAGCAGTACTTC. It encodes CASSAIGQGDGEQYF. The rearrangement joins TRBV7-2 to TRBJ2-7; 7 bases map to TRBD1. Germline CDR1 and CDR2: SGHTA and FQGNSA. This CDR3 region has 15 residues. V trimming: 5 bases; J trimming: 6 bases; junction bases outside the gene matches: 13.

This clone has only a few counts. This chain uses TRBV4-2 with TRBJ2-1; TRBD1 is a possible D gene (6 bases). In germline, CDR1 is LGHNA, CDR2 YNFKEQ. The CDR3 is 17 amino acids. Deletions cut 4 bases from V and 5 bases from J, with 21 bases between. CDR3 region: CASSPGVNTKMNNEQFF. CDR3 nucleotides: TGTGCCAGCAGCCCAGGGGTTAACACGAAAATGAACAATGAGCAGTTCTTC.

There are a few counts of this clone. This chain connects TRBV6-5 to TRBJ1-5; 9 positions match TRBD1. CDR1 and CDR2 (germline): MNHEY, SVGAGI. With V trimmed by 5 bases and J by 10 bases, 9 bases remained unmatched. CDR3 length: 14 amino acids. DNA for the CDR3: TGTGCCAGCAGTCGACAGGGGGACGGCCAACCCCAGCATTTT. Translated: CASSRQGDGQPQHF.

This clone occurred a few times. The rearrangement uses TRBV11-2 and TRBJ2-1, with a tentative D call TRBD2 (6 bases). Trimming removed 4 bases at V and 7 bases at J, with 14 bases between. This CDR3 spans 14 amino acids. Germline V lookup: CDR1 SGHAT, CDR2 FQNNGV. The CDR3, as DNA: TGTGCCAGCAGCTCTCTGACTAGAATGAATGAGCAGTTCTTC. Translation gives CASSSLTRMNEQFF.

The CDR3 DNA reads as TGTGCCAGCAGCGTAGCCGGAGCTGGATACAATGAGCAGTTCTTC. Residues: CASSVAGAGYNEQFF. The chain is built from TRBV9 and TRBJ2-1; D call uncertain. CDR3 size: 15 residues. Germline V lookup: CDR1 SGDLS, CDR2 YYNGEE. V gave up 0 bases and J gave up 4 bases, with 11 bases separating them.

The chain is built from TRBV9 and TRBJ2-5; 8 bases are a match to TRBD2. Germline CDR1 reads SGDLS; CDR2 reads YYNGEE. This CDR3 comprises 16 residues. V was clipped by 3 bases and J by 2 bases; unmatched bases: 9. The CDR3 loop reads CASSESGGTRQETQYF. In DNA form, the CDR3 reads TGTGCCAGCAGCGAGTCGGGGGGGACCCGGCAAGAGACCCAGTACTTC.

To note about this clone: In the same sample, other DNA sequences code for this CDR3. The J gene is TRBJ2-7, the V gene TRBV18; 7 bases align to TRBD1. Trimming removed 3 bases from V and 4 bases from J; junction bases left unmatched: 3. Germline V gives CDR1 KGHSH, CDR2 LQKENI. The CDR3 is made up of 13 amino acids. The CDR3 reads CASSPRQGYEQYF. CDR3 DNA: TGTGCCAGCTCACCTAGACAGGGTTACGAGCAGTACTTC.

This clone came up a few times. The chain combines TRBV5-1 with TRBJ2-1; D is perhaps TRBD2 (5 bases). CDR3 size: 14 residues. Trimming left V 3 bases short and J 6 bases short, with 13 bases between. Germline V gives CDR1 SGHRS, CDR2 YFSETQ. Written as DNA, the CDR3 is TGCGCCAGCAGCTCAACAGCGGACGGCAATGAGCAGTTCTTC. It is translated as CASSSTADGNEQFF.

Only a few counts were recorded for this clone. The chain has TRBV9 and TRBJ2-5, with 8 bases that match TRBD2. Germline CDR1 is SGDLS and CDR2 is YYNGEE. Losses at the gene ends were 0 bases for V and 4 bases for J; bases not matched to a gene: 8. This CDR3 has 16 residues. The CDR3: CASSVGAGDFRETQYF. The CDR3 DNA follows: TGTGCCAGCAGCGTAGGAGCGGGAGACTTTCGAGAGACCCAGTACTTC.

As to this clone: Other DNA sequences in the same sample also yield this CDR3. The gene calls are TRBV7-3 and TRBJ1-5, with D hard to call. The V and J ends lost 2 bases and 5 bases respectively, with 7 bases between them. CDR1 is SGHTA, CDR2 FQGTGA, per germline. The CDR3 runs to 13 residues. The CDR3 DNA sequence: TGTGCCAGCAGCTTAGATCGGGATCAGCCCCAGCATTTT. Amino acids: CASSLDRDQPQHF.

The CDR3 sequence: CASSYRGLEQYF. The DNA of the CDR3 is TGTGCCAGCAGCTACAGGGGGCTTGAGCAGTACTTC. The V call is TRBV6-5, the J call TRBJ2-7, with 9 bases matching TRBD1. Germline trimming cut 6 bases from V and 7 bases from J; bases unmatched to any gene: 4. The V gene's germline CDR1 is MNHEY and CDR2 SVGAGI. CDR3 length equals 12 residues.

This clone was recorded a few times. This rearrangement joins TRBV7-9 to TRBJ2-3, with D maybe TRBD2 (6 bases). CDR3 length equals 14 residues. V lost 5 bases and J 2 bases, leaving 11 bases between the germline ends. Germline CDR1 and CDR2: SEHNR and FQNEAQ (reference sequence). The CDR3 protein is CASSRSGTTDTQYF. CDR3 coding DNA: TGTGCCAGCAGCCGTAGCGGAACCACAGATACGCAGTATTTT.

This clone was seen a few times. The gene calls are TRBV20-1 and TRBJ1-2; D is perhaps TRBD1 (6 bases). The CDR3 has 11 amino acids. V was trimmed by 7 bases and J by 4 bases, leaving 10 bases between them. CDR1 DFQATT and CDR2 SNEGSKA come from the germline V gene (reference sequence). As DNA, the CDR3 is TGCAGTGTTACAGGGACCTATGGCTACACCTTC. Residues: CSVTGTYGYTF.

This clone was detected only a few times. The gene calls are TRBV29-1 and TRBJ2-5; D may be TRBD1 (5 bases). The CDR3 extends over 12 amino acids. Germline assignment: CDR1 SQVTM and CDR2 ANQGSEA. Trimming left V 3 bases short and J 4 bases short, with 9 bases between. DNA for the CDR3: TGCAGCGTTGAGGGGCGTGGAGAGACCCAGTACTTC. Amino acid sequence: CSVEGRGETQYF.

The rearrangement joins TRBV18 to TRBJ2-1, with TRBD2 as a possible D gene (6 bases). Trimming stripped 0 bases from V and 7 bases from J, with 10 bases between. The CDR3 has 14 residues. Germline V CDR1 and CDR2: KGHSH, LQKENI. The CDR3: CASSPPEGGNEQFF. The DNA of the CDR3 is TGTGCCAGCTCACCACCGGAGGGTGGGAATGAGCAGTTCTTC.

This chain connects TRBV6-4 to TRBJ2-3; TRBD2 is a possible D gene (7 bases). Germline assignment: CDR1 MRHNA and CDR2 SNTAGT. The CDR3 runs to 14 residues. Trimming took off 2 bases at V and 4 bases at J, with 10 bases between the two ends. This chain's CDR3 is CASSDTGGADTQYF. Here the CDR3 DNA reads TGTGCCAGCAGTGACACGGGGGGCGCAGATACGCAGTATTTT.

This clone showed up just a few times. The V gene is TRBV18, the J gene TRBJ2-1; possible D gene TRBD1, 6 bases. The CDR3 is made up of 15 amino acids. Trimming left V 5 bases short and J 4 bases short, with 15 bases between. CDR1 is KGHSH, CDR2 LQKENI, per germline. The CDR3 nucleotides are TGTGCCAGCTCAACCGAGGGACAAGGATACAATGAGCAGTTCTTC. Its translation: CASSTEGQGYNEQFF.

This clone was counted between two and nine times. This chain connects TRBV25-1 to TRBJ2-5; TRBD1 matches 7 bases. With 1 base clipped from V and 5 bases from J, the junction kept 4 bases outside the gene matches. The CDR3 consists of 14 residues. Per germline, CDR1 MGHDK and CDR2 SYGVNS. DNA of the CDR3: TGTGCCAGCAGTGAATCAGGGGGTGACGAGACCCAGTACTTC. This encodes CASSESGGDETQYF.

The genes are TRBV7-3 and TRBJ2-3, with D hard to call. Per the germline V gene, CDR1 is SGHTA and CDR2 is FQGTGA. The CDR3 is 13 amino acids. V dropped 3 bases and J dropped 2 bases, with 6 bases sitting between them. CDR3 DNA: TGTGCCAGCAGCTTGGGCCTCACAGATACGCAGTATTTT. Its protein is CASSLGLTDTQYF.

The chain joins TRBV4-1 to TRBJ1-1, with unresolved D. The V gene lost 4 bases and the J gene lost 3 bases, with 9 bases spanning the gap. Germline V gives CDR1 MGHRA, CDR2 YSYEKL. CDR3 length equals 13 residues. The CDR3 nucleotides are TGCGCCAGCAGCCGAACGGTGTACACTGAAGCTTTCTTT. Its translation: CASSRTVYTEAFF.

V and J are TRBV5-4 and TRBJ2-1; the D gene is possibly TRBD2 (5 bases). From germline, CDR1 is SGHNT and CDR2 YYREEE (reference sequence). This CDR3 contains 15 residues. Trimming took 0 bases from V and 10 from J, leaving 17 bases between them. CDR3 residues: CASSLAGLGSREQFF. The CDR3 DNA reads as TGTGCCAGCAGCTTGGCCGGACTGGGAAGCAGGGAGCAGTTCTTC. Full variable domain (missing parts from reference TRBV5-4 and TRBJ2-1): ETGVTQSPTHLIKTRGQQVTLRCSSQSGHNTVSWYQQALGQGPQFIFQYYREEENGRGNFPPRFSGLQFPNYSSELNVNALELDDSALYLCASSLAGLGSREQFFGPGTRLTVL.

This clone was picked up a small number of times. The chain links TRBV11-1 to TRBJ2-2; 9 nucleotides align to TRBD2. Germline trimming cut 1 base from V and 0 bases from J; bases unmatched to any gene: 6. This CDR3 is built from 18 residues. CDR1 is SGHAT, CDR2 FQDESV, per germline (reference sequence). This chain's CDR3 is CASSLEPTSGTNTGELFF. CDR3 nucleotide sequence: TGTGCCAGCAGCTTAGAACCGACTAGCGGAACGAACACCGGGGAGCTGTTTTTT.